The 5 T cell receptor beta chains in this list originate from one sample, sequenced in a study of T cells in Graves' hyperthyroidism and ophthalmopathy. RNA transcripts served as the template for amplifying TCR beta CDR3 regions. The primer set for the first-round RT-PCR of the TCR CDR3 was HTBI. TCRdb processed the multiplex PCR reads anew with MiXCR; each CDR3 protein has one entry. The data contain fewer than 350,000 distinct CDR3 sequences, about an eighth of them seen just once; the ten biggest clones take up 6.5% to 10%. Sequencing used blood. These receptors were obtained from a woman in her twenties or thirties with Graves' hyperthyroidism that later progressed to Graves' ophthalmopathy.

This clonotype has more than one count but fewer than ten. J is TRBJ2-1 and V is TRBV6-1, with 13 bases fitting TRBD2. This CDR3 is 15 amino acids long. J lost 7 bases, V lost 5 bases, and 5 bases had no gene match. The germline V gene has CDR1 MNHNS and CDR2 SASEGT. This chain's CDR3 is CASSRLAGGGNEQFF. CDR3 sequence (DNA): TGTGCCAGCAGTCGACTAGCGGGAGGTGGAAATGAGCAGTTCTTC.

The chain joins TRBV28 to TRBJ2-7, with 9 bases aligning to TRBD1. This CDR3 has 18 amino acids. V was clipped by 2 bases and J by 3 bases; unmatched bases: 14. Germline-derived CDR1 and CDR2 are MDHEN and SYDVKM. In DNA form, the CDR3 reads TGTGCCAGCAGTTTAGACCGGGACAGGGTAAGGGGAAACTACGAGCAGTACTTC. Encoded protein: CASSLDRDRVRGNYEQYF.

This clonotype was picked up many times. The chain has TRBV29-1 and TRBJ2-3, with D perhaps TRBD1 (5 bases). The CDR3 is 13 amino acids. Germline loops: CDR1 SQVTM, CDR2 ANQGSEA. The ends were cut back, 4 bases at V and 6 bases at J, with 14 bases in the middle. CDR3 loop: CSVGRDQWDTQYF. In DNA form, the CDR3 reads TGCAGCGTTGGCAGGGATCAATGGGATACGCAGTATTTT.

The table lists this clonotype with many counts. CDR3: CASSYLTYEQYF. In nucleotides, the CDR3 is TGTGCCAGCAGCTACCTAACCTACGAGCAGTACTTC. V usage is TRBV7-8 and J usage is TRBJ2-7, with unresolved D. CDR1 and CDR2 (germline): SGHVS, FQNEAQ. This CDR3 has 12 residues. V dropped 4 bases and J dropped 2 bases, with 6 bases sitting between them.

The chain has TRBV27 and TRBJ2-1; 7 bases are a match to TRBD1. The CDR3 length is 20 residues. The V segment lost 4 bases and the J segment 5 bases; nucleotides outside the gene matches: 23. CDR1 is MNHEY, CDR2 SMNVEV, per germline (reference sequence). The CDR3 region has the DNA TGTGCCAGCAGTTCTATATATTTCAGCCCGGTTCACAGGGGAGACAATGAGCAGTTCTTC. It translates to CASSSIYFSPVHRGDNEQFF.